The 27 T cell receptor beta chains below come from one sample, sequenced in a study of OX40 agonist ivuxolimab in advanced cancers. Method: immunoSEQ multiplex PCR; TCRdb's copy keeps in-frame clones and lacks some. This sample carries 60,000 to 90,000 clones, approximately 90% of them seen once, and the ten largest clones take more than 0.85%. The material sequenced was CD4+ or CD8+ T cells sorted from blood, taken in a trial of the OX40 agonist ivuxolimab. These receptors all stem from an adult with an advanced solid tumor such as melanoma, head and neck, liver or kidney cancer.

This clone was detected only once. This chain connects TRBV6-1 to TRBJ1-5, with a tentative D call TRBD1 (6 bases). Trimming left V 3 bases short and J 5 bases short, with 14 bases between. This CDR3 contains 15 residues. Germline CDR1 reads MNHNS; CDR2 reads SASEGT. CDR3 DNA: TGTGCCAGCAGTGACCCTAGGGGGATTTATCAGCCCCAGCATTTT. Translating it yields CASSDPRGIYQPQHF.

This rearrangement joins TRBV7-2 to TRBJ2-5; 9 bases line up with TRBD1. There are 14 residues in the CDR3. Trimming cost V 5 bases and J 1 base; bases outside gene matches: 2. Per the germline V gene, CDR1 is SGHTA and CDR2 is FQGNSA. CDR3 amino acids: CASSRQGVQETQYF. CDR3 nucleotide sequence: TGTGCCAGCAGCAGACAGGGGGTCCAAGAGACCCAGTACTTC.

The chain combines TRBV6-4 with TRBJ2-1; the D gene is possibly TRBD2 (5 bases). Trimming removed 5 bases from V and 5 bases from J, with 16 bases in between. CDR3 length: 15 amino acids. The germline V gene has CDR1 MRHNA and CDR2 SNTAGT. The CDR3 spells CASSPTAGKDNEQFF. Here the CDR3 DNA reads TGTGCCAGCAGTCCCACCGCCGGGAAGGACAATGAGCAGTTCTTC.

This clone has just one count. The chain combines TRBV2 with TRBJ2-5; D remains unclear. The CDR3 is 11 residues long. Per the germline V gene, CDR1 is SNHLY and CDR2 is FYNNEI. V dropped 2 bases and J dropped 2 bases, with 0 bases sitting between them. The CDR3 nucleotides read TGTGCCAGCAGTGAACAAGAGACCCAGTACTTC. Protein sequence: CASSEQETQYF.

Comments on this clone: The junction does not match germline at one end; this may be a read error. This chain connects TRBV7-2 to TRBJ1-2, with a weak D call TRBD1 (6 bases). Germline loops: CDR1 SGHTA, CDR2 FQGNSA. This CDR3 has 12 residues. The CDR3 sequence: CASSLINRGGHF. The CDR3 DNA sequence: TGTGCCAGCAGCTTAATTAACCGGGGGGGACACTTC.

V usage is TRBV6-5 and J usage is TRBJ2-7; D may correspond to TRBD1 or TRBD2 (5 bases each). The CDR3 loop spans 11 amino acids. Germline CDR1 is MNHEY and CDR2 is SVGAGI. V was trimmed by 5 bases and J by 6 bases, leaving 8 bases between them. In DNA form, the CDR3 reads TGTGCCAGCAGTCAGGGACCCGAGCAGTACTTC. Amino acid sequence: CASSQGPEQYF.

V usage is TRBV6-1 and J usage is TRBJ2-1; 7 bases agree with TRBD1. Germline lookup yields CDR1 MNHNS and CDR2 SASEGT. With V trimmed by 7 bases and J by 9 bases, 15 bases remained unmatched. The CDR3 runs 15 residues. DNA of the CDR3: TGTGCCAGCAAACATTCCGGGACAGACATAAGTGAGCAGTTCTTC. It yields the protein CASKHSGTDISEQFF.

The chain is built from TRBV7-9 and TRBJ2-7, with 9 nucleotides matching TRBD2. The CDR3 is 14 residues long. Germline-derived CDR1 and CDR2 are SEHNR and FQNEAQ (reference sequence). J was trimmed by 0 bases and V by 5 bases; bases with no gene match: 2. DNA of the CDR3: TGTGCCAGCAGCCGACTAGCGGACTCCTACGAGCAGTACTTC. It encodes CASSRLADSYEQYF.

This chain links TRBV10-3 with TRBJ1-2; weak D call: TRBD1 (5 bases). The length of the CDR3 is 13 residues. V was shortened by 6 bases and J by 4 bases, with 12 bases between the two germline ends. Germline CDR1 is ENHRY and CDR2 is SYGVKD. Here the CDR3 DNA reads TGTGCCATCAGCTCCGTCGGGGCCTATGGCTACACCTTC. It yields the protein CAISSVGAYGYTF.

The rearrangement joins TRBV19 to TRBJ2-1; 14 bases agree with TRBD2. The germline gives CDR1 LNHDA, CDR2 SQIVND (reference sequence). The V gene end was trimmed by 4 bases and the J gene end by 2 bases; junction bases not matched to a gene: 7. CDR3 length: 18 amino acids. CDR3 amino acids: CASSTLGLAGGPYNEQFF. CDR3 DNA: TGTGCCAGTAGTACCCTCGGACTAGCGGGAGGACCCTACAATGAGCAGTTCTTC.

V gene TRBV15 combines with J gene TRBJ2-5, with a possible D match to TRBD2 (6 bases). The CDR3 consists of 14 residues. The ends were cut back, 5 bases at V and 3 bases at J, with 13 bases in the middle. Germline assignment: CDR1 LNHNV and CDR2 YYDKDF (reference sequence). This CDR3 reads CATSFGGGEETQYF. The CDR3 bases are TGTGCCACCAGCTTCGGAGGAGGGGAAGAGACCCAGTACTTC.

The rearrangement uses TRBV30 and TRBJ1-4; D perhaps matches TRBD1 (5 bases). The V and J ends lost 2 bases and 7 bases respectively, with 11 bases between them. There are 13 residues in the CDR3. Germline V CDR1 and CDR2: GTSNPN, SVGIG (reference sequence). As DNA, the CDR3 is TGTGCCTGGAGTACAGGCGCCGGTGAAAAACTGTTTTTT. Amino acids: CAWSTGAGEKLFF.

This sequence joins TRBV6-5 and TRBJ1-5; D is unclear. Germline V CDR1 and CDR2: MNHEY, SVGAGI. The CDR3 extends over 13 amino acids. V lost 0 bases and J 3 bases, leaving 3 bases between the germline ends. The CDR3 reads CASSYSINQPQHF. CDR3 nucleotide sequence: TGTGCCAGCAGTTACTCGATCAATCAGCCCCAGCATTTT.

The chain recombines TRBV5-4 with TRBJ2-5, with no clear D. CDR3 size: 12 residues. The germline CDR1 and CDR2 sequences are SGHNT and YYREEE (reference sequence). V gave up 7 bases and J gave up 0 bases, with 7 bases separating them. DNA of the CDR3: TGTGCCAGCCGTCGGGACCAAGAGACCCAGTACTTC. Encoded protein: CASRRDQETQYF.

The chain combines TRBV29-1 with TRBJ2-7, with 10 nucleotides matching TRBD1. V dropped 3 bases and J dropped 5; count of bases not matched to a gene: 4. The germline CDR1 and CDR2 sequences are SQVTM and ANQGSEA. This CDR3 region has 13 residues. The CDR3 DNA reads as TGCAGCGTTGAGAAGGACAGGGGGAACGAGCAGTACTTC. It translates to CSVEKDRGNEQYF.

This clone is classed as medium-sized (0.01 to 0.1%). V usage is TRBV27 and J usage is TRBJ1-2, with TRBD1 identical over 8 bases. CDR1 is MNHEY and CDR2 is SMNVEV in the germline V gene (reference sequence). The CDR3 is made up of 15 amino acids. V gave up 3 bases and J gave up 6 bases; unmatched junction bases: 9. The CDR3 bases are TGTGCCAGCAGTTTGGAGGACAGGGAGAAAGATGGCTACACCTTC. Translation gives CASSLEDREKDGYTF.

The genes are TRBV11-3 and TRBJ2-3; 7 positions match TRBD1. The CDR3 is made up of 13 amino acids. Germline CDR1 is SGHNT and CDR2 is YENEEA. J gave up 4 bases and V 5 bases, and 3 bases lay outside the gene matches. The CDR3 nucleotides read TGTGCCAGCAGCCCAGGACAGGCAGATACGCAGTATTTT. It translates to CASSPGQADTQYF.

The chain recombines TRBV5-6 with TRBJ1-2; D is unclear. Germline lookup yields CDR1 SGHDT and CDR2 YYEEEE. Trimming cost V 1 base and J 3 bases, with 13 bases left between them. The CDR3 totals 15 residues. The CDR3 loop reads CASSLSSDNYYGYTF. CDR3 coding DNA: TGTGCCAGCAGCTTGAGTTCCGATAACTACTATGGCTACACCTTC.

The chain couples TRBV28 to TRBJ1-2; D not resolved. The germline CDR1 and CDR2 sequences are MDHEN and SYDVKM. V was clipped by 8 bases and J by 1 base, with 11 bases between them. CDR3 length: 13 residues. The CDR3 reads CASHPDYNYGYTF. In DNA, the CDR3 is TGTGCCAGCCACCCAGATTATAACTATGGCTACACCTTC.

This chain joins TRBV11-3 and TRBJ2-7; D remains ambiguous. The V gene's germline CDR1 is SGHNT and CDR2 YENEEA. The CDR3 contains 12 residues. Trimming took off 1 base at V and 3 bases at J, with 4 bases between the two ends. CDR3 DNA sequence: TGTGCCAGCAGCTTAGGCGTCTACGAGCAGTACTTC. Translating gives CASSLGVYEQYF.

This clone was seen once. This CDR3 reads CASSPGGRVYGYTF. The CDR3 DNA sequence: TGTGCCAGCAGTCCTGGGGGACGGGTCTATGGCTACACCTTC. The chain carries TRBV28 and TRBJ1-2, with TRBD1 as a possible D gene (5 bases). This CDR3 is built from 14 residues. V shed 5 bases and J shed 4 bases, with 14 bases lying between them. The germline V gene has CDR1 MDHEN and CDR2 SYDVKM.

The chain recombines TRBV10-3 with TRBJ1-2, with 9 nucleotides matching TRBD1. The length of the CDR3 is 15 residues. CDR1 and CDR2 from the germline V gene are ENHRY and SYGVKD. V dropped 4 bases and J dropped 2; count of bases not matched to a gene: 5. The CDR3 DNA sequence: TGTGCCATCAGTGGACAGGGGGGGACCAACTATGGCTACACCTTC. Encoded protein: CAISGQGGTNYGYTF.

The V gene is TRBV6-6, the J gene TRBJ1-5, with D maybe TRBD1 (6 bases). This CDR3 contains 15 residues. Trimming pared 8 bases from V and 9 bases from J, leaving 23 bases between. Germline loops: CDR1 MNHNY, CDR2 SVGAGI (reference sequence). The CDR3 spells CASCETGGRGSPQHF. DNA of the CDR3: TGTGCCAGCTGCGAGACCGGGGGCCGGGGTTCGCCCCAGCATTTT.

V is TRBV5-1 and J is TRBJ2-5; 9 nucleotides line up with TRBD2. The CDR3 is 15 residues long. Germline trimming cut 3 bases from V and 2 bases from J; bases unmatched to any gene: 5. Germline V gene sequence: CDR1 SGHRS, CDR2 YFSETQ. CDR3 sequence (DNA): TGCGCCAGCAGCTCCCGCGGGGGGGTTCAAGAGACCCAGTACTTC. Its protein is CASSSRGGVQETQYF.

V gene TRBV10-2 combines with J gene TRBJ2-7; TRBD2 might be the D (5 bases). This CDR3 comprises 14 residues. V shed 5 bases and J shed 2 bases, with 13 bases lying between them. CDR1 is WSHSY and CDR2 is SAAADI in the germline V gene. CDR3 sequence: CASSPGVVTYEQYF. The DNA for the CDR3 is TGCGCCAGCAGTCCCGGGGTAGTGACCTACGAGCAGTACTTC.

This clone was seen just once. V gene TRBV12-1 combines with J gene TRBJ2-1; TRBD2 is the table's D call, not checked against the DNA. TRBV12-1 represents a pseudogene. The CDR3 covers 12 residues. The CDR3 region is CAIPYGGDEQFF. The CDR3 nucleotides are TGTGCCATACCCTATGGGGGGGATGAGCAGTTCTTC.

As DNA, the CDR3 is TGTGCCAGCAGCGACCACGGCCGGGACGGCCCCCACGAGCAGTACTTC. Its translation is CASSDHGRDGPHEQYF. V gene TRBV9 combines with J gene TRBJ2-7; D is possibly TRBD1 or TRBD2 (5 bases each). Germline V gene lookup returns CDR1 SGDLS and CDR2 YYNGEE. V was trimmed by 3 bases and J by 5 bases, leaving 21 bases between them. The CDR3 is made up of 16 amino acids.